What follows are 28 T cell receptor beta chains derived from one specimen sequenced in a study of technical replicates of blood from several donors. TCRdb's copy holds only in-frame clones and misses some; the assay was immunoSEQ multiplex PCR. The sample lists about 56,000 clones, roughly 96% occurring once. Material: PBMCs. These receptors all stem from a human donor in good health. Some clones in this sample may be carry-over from other donors' samples.

This chain joins TRBV4-1 and TRBJ1-2, with TRBD1 as a possible D gene (6 bases). This CDR3 comprises 13 residues. Per the germline V gene, CDR1 is MGHRA and CDR2 is YSYEKL. Between the trimmed V and J ends, which lost 4 bases and 6 bases, there was a span of 12 bases. CDR3 residues: CASSREQGNGYTF. The CDR3 DNA follows: TGCGCCAGCAGCCGAGAGCAGGGGAATGGCTACACCTTC.

The J gene is TRBJ2-3, the V gene TRBV9, with 10 bases that match TRBD2. The CDR3 totals 15 residues. The germline V gene encodes CDR1 SGDLS and CDR2 YYNGEE. With V trimmed by 4 bases and J by 5 bases, 7 bases remained unmatched. CDR3 region: CASSPSLAGVDTQYF. The DNA of the CDR3 is TGTGCCAGCAGCCCCAGCCTAGCGGGGGTAGATACGCAGTATTTT. Full variable domain (outside the CDR3, taken from reference TRBV9 and TRBJ2-3): DSGVTQTPKHLITATGQRVTLRCSPRSGDLSVYWYQQSLDQGLQFLIQYYNGEERAKGNILERFSAQQFPDLHSELNLSSLELGDSALYFCASSPSLAGVDTQYFGPGTRLTVL.

The count of this clone is one. This chain joins TRBV14 and TRBJ1-1; TRBD1 agrees at 7 bases. The J segment lost 1 base and the V segment lost 4 bases, leaving 3 bases of the junction unmatched. The CDR3 runs to 14 residues. The germline V gene has CDR1 SGHDN and CDR2 FVKESK. The CDR3 loop is CASSPTGWNTEAFF. CDR3 nucleotide sequence: TGTGCCAGCAGCCCGACAGGGTGGAACACTGAAGCTTTCTTT.

This chain joins TRBV4-1 and TRBJ2-1, with 8 nucleotides matching TRBD1. The CDR3 is 16 amino acids. Losses at the gene ends were 4 bases for V and 2 bases for J; bases not matched to a gene: 7. CDR1 and CDR2 (germline): MGHRA, YSYEKL. CDR3 DNA sequence: TGCGCCAGCAGCCGGACTCCGGGACAGGCCTACAATGAGCAGTTCTTC. It yields the protein CASSRTPGQAYNEQFF.

A single count supports this clone. The chain employs TRBV2 and TRBJ2-7; possibly TRBD2 for D (5 bases). Trimming took off 5 bases at V and 4 bases at J, with 9 bases between the two ends. Germline values: CDR1 SNHLY, CDR2 FYNNEI. There are 12 residues in the CDR3. The CDR3 DNA is TGTGCCAGCAGTAATAGCGTTTACGAGCAGTACTTC. Encoded protein: CASSNSVYEQYF.

The chain combines TRBV27 with TRBJ2-4; 11 bases are a match to TRBD1. The CDR3 is 19 amino acids. V dropped 4 bases and J dropped 0; count of bases not matched to a gene: 11. From germline, CDR1 is MNHEY and CDR2 SMNVEV (reference sequence). The CDR3 region has the DNA TGTGCCAGCAGTTCGGGGGACAGGGGGAGGGCCTTAGCCAAAAACATTCAGTACTTC. It codes for CASSSGDRGRALAKNIQYF.

The chain is built from TRBV7-3 and TRBJ2-1; D may be TRBD1 (6 bases). This CDR3 region has 16 residues. V was trimmed by 0 bases and J by 2 bases, leaving 11 bases between them. CDR1 is SGHTA, CDR2 FQGTGA, per germline. In DNA form, the CDR3 reads TGTGCCAGCAGCTTAACGTCAGGGGTCCCCTACAATGAGCAGTTCTTC. Translated: CASSLTSGVPYNEQFF.

This clone qualifies as medium-sized (0.01 to 0.1%). This sequence joins TRBV10-3 and TRBJ2-3, with 7 bases fitting TRBD2. The V segment lost 3 bases and the J segment 5 bases; nucleotides outside the gene matches: 5. Germline CDR1 and CDR2: ENHRY and SYGVKD. The CDR3 totals 14 residues. For the CDR3, the DNA is TGTGCCATCAGTGATATCGCGGGGGAAGATACGCAGTATTTT. The encoded protein is CAISDIAGEDTQYF.

In this sample, this clone turned up once. This chain uses TRBV6-5 with TRBJ2-1, with a possible D match to TRBD2 (6 bases). The CDR3 has 15 amino acids. Trimming took 7 bases from V and 6 from J, leaving 19 bases between them. Germline lookup yields CDR1 MNHEY and CDR2 SVGAGI. The CDR3 reads CASTDATSRVNEQFF. The CDR3 DNA follows: TGTGCCAGCACGGACGCGACTAGTCGGGTCAATGAGCAGTTCTTC.

V is TRBV5-6 and J is TRBJ2-3, with TRBD2 as a possible D gene (5 bases). The CDR3 length is 15 residues. From germline, CDR1 is SGHDT and CDR2 YYEEEE. V was pared by 6 bases and J by 4 bases, with 18 bases between. Here the CDR3 DNA reads TGTGCCAGCAAGGTTGAGACTACAGTGGCAGATACGCAGTATTTT. It codes for CASKVETTVADTQYF.

This sequence joins TRBV30 and TRBJ2-7, with a weak D call TRBD1 (6 bases). V lost 0 bases to trimming and J lost 3 bases, with 9 bases between them. The germline CDR1 and CDR2 sequences are GTSNPN and SVGIG (reference sequence). The CDR3 length is 13 residues. This CDR3 reads CAWSVQGVYEQYF. DNA for the CDR3: TGTGCCTGGAGTGTACAGGGAGTCTACGAGCAGTACTTC.

The chain carries TRBV7-8 and TRBJ1-4; D call uncertain. Germline V gene sequence: CDR1 SGHVS, CDR2 FQNEAQ. With 1 base removed from V and 4 bases from J, the gap between germline ends came to 10 bases. This CDR3 contains 15 residues. The CDR3 loop reads CASSLERPINEKLFF. CDR3 nucleotides: TGTGCCAGCAGCTTAGAGAGGCCCATTAATGAAAAACTGTTTTTT.

The chain links TRBV27 to TRBJ2-3; D is perhaps TRBD2 (5 bases). The CDR3 is made up of 20 amino acids. Germline-derived CDR1 and CDR2 are MNHEY and SMNVEV (reference sequence). V was shortened by 1 base and J by 1 base, with 24 bases between the two germline ends. CDR3 protein: CASSLWVAGQNSWGTDTQYF. DNA for the CDR3: TGTGCCAGCAGTTTATGGGTGGCGGGTCAGAATAGCTGGGGCACAGATACGCAGTATTTT.

V and J are TRBV2 and TRBJ1-5; D remains ambiguous. The germline V and J ends were trimmed by 6 bases and 0 bases, with 6 bases remaining between them. The CDR3 loop spans 13 amino acids. Germline V gives CDR1 SNHLY, CDR2 FYNNEI. The CDR3 region is CASRADSNQPQHF. The CDR3 coding sequence is TGTGCCAGCAGGGCGGATAGCAATCAGCCCCAGCATTTT.

J is TRBJ2-3 and V is TRBV9; the D gene is possibly TRBD2 (6 bases). CDR3 size: 15 residues. Trimming left V 7 bases short and J 2 bases short, with 17 bases between. Germline assignment: CDR1 SGDLS and CDR2 YYNGEE. For the CDR3, the DNA is TGTGCCAGCCTCCGCGGCGGGGTAACCACAGATACGCAGTATTTT. This sequence encodes CASLRGGVTTDTQYF.

The chain links TRBV7-2 to TRBJ2-1; possibly TRBD2 for D (7 bases). The CDR3 totals 13 residues. The V gene's germline CDR1 is SGHTA and CDR2 FQGNSA. V lost 5 bases to trimming and J lost 7 bases, with 12 bases between them. The CDR3 DNA reads as TGTGCCAGCAGCGGGGAGGGGGGGAATGAGCAGTTCTTC. Amino acid sequence: CASSGEGGNEQFF. The entire variable domain, with the rest obtained from reference TRBV7-2 and TRBJ2-1, is as follows: GAGVSQSPSNKVTEKGKDVELRCDPISGHTALYWYRQSLGQGLEFLIYFQGNSAPDKSGLPSDRFSAERTGGSVSTLTIQRTQQEDSAVYLCASSGEGGNEQFFGPGTRLTVL.

The chain combines TRBV4-3 with TRBJ1-2, with D possibly TRBD1 on 5 matching bases. Germline V CDR1 and CDR2: LGHNA, YSLEER. The CDR3 has 14 residues. The V gene lost 1 base and the J gene lost 7 bases, with 13 bases spanning the gap. CDR3 DNA: TGCGCCAGCAGCCAAGCTTCGCCCAGGGCTGGCTACACCTTC. This gives the protein CASSQASPRAGYTF.

The chain is built from TRBV7-8 and TRBJ1-3; D remains unclear. This CDR3 region has 14 residues. Germline V gene sequence: CDR1 SGHVS, CDR2 FQNEAQ. V shed 4 bases and J shed 4 bases, with 11 bases lying between them. Here the CDR3 reads CASSSLLAGNTIYF. The CDR3 DNA follows: TGTGCCAGCAGCTCTCTGTTGGCCGGAAACACCATATATTTT.

The chain has TRBV7-2 and TRBJ1-5, with TRBD1 matching over 9 bases. The length of the CDR3 is 15 residues. Germline values: CDR1 SGHTA, CDR2 FQGNSA. Trimming at V came to 5 bases and at J to 1 base, leaving 3 bases not matched to a gene. CDR3 nucleotides: TGTGCCAGCAGCGGAGGACAGGGGAGCAATCAGCCCCAGCATTTT. Amino acid sequence: CASSGGQGSNQPQHF.

CDR3 region: CASSPSDFTDTQYF. In nucleotides, the CDR3 is TGCGCCAGCAGCCCATCCGACTTCACAGATACGCAGTATTTT. The chain joins TRBV4-3 to TRBJ2-3; D not resolved. The CDR3 consists of 14 residues. Germline loops: CDR1 LGHNA, CDR2 YSLEER. V was trimmed by 4 bases and J by 2 bases, leaving 10 bases between them.

The genes are TRBV7-2 and TRBJ2-3, with D possibly matching TRBD1 (5 bases). V shed 2 bases and J shed 2 bases, with 11 bases lying between them. This CDR3 comprises 15 residues. Germline CDR1 is SGHTA and CDR2 is FQGNSA. The CDR3 DNA is TGTGCCAGCAGCTTAACCAGCAGGGCCACAGATACGCAGTATTTT. Amino acids: CASSLTSRATDTQYF.

This rearrangement joins TRBV6-1 to TRBJ2-3; D remains ambiguous. The germline gives CDR1 MNHNS, CDR2 SASEGT. The CDR3 extends over 14 amino acids. Trimming took 6 bases from V and 0 from J, leaving 10 bases between them. CDR3 protein: CASSRQISTDTQYF. The CDR3, as DNA: TGTGCCAGCAGCAGGCAGATTAGCACAGATACGCAGTATTTT.

The chain carries TRBV9 and TRBJ1-2, with 11 bases lining up with TRBD1. The germline CDR1 and CDR2 sequences are SGDLS and YYNGEE. With 4 bases clipped from V and 3 bases from J, the junction kept 2 bases outside the gene matches. CDR3 length: 14 residues. DNA of the CDR3: TGTGCCAGCAGCCCGGGACAGGGGGACTATGGCTACACCTTC. As protein: CASSPGQGDYGYTF.

The V and J genes are TRBV6-5 and TRBJ2-2; possible D gene TRBD2, 6 bases. The CDR3 is made up of 15 amino acids. With 4 bases removed from V and 1 base from J, the gap between germline ends came to 10 bases. CDR1 is MNHEY, CDR2 SVGAGI, per germline. CDR3 coding DNA: TGTGCCAGCAGTTGGGTAGCGGTGAACACCGGGGAGCTGTTTTTT. It codes for CASSWVAVNTGELFF.

The chain combines TRBV10-1 with TRBJ2-3, with 10 bases lining up with TRBD2. The germline V gene has CDR1 WNHNN and CDR2 SYGVQD (reference sequence). The CDR3 covers 13 residues. Trimming at V came to 9 bases and at J to 7 bases, leaving 7 bases not matched to a gene. The chain's CDR3 is CARNISGRHTQYF. CDR3 bases: TGCGCCAGAAATATTAGCGGGAGGCATACGCAGTATTTT.

The chain is built from TRBV7-2 and TRBJ1-4, with 7 bases aligning to TRBD1. CDR3 length equals 15 residues. The ends lost 3 bases at V and 3 bases at J; junction bases unmatched: 4. Germline CDR1 reads SGHTA; CDR2 reads FQGNSA. CDR3: CASSLEGQPNEKLFF. In DNA, the CDR3 is TGTGCCAGCAGCTTGGAGGGACAGCCTAATGAAAAACTGTTTTTT.

Written as DNA, the CDR3 is TGTGCCTGGAGTGTACTAGCGGCCTCCGGGGAGCTGTTTTTT. It translates to CAWSVLAASGELFF. The genes are TRBV30 and TRBJ2-2; 8 bases match TRBD2. Germline lookup yields CDR1 GTSNPN and CDR2 SVGIG (reference sequence). The CDR3 sequence is 14 residues long. With V trimmed by 0 bases and J by 6 bases, 3 bases remained unmatched. Based on the CDR3 plus reference TRBV30 and TRBJ2-2, the full variable domain is SQTIHQWPATLVQPVGSPLSLECTVEGTSNPNLYWYRQAAGRGLQLLFYSVGIGQISSEVPQNLSASRPQDRQFILSSKKLLLSDSGFYLCAWSVLAASGELFFGEGSRLTVL.

This clone was detected only once. This chain joins TRBV7-9 and TRBJ2-1; 8 bases match TRBD2. The V and J ends lost 10 bases and 0 bases, in that order; junction bases with no gene match: 8. The germline CDR1 and CDR2 sequences are SEHNR and FQNEAQ (reference sequence). The CDR3 has 15 residues. The DNA of the CDR3 is TGTGCCACCGGTATAGCGGGACCCTCCTACAATGAGCAGTTCTTC. Its translation is CATGIAGPSYNEQFF. The whole variable domain, filled in from reference TRBV7-9 and TRBJ2-1, reads DTGVSQNPRHKITKRGQNVTFRCDPISEHNRLYWYRQTLGQGPEFLTYFQNEAQLEKSRLLSDRFSAERPKGSFSTLEIQRTEQGDSAMYLCATGIAGPSYNEQFFGPGTRLTVL.